This TCR beta chain is from a study of human T cells and chemical hapten exposure. The CDR3 has 11 amino acids. Germline V gene sequence: CDR1 SGHVS, CDR2 FNYEAQ. V gave up 2 bases and J gave up 6 bases, with 4 bases separating them. Single cDNA molecules in the library carried unique molecular identifiers attached during preparation. One entry per CDR3 protein results from TCRdb running MiXCR on the RACE reads. The data show about 300,000 distinct CDR3 sequences, with over 5% seen just once and about 7.7% held by the top ten. Time point noted: pre-sensitization, week 0. Treatment meaning: therapeutic diphenylcyclopropenone sensitization with weekly scalp DPC. Regarding the study as a whole: With DPC sensitization, TCRs exceeding 1 in 1000 frequency showed no change.

This clonotype was counted at least ten times. Antigen: not known. This chain joins TRBV7-6 and TRBJ2-5; D remains ambiguous. This receptor was taken from a woman between 18 and 29 years old with alopecia areata. Some clones in this sample may be carry-over from other donors' samples. The material sequenced was whole blood, taken in connection with sensitization to the hapten diphenylcyclopropenone (DPC). This CDR3 reads CASSLQQTQYF. The CDR3 bases are TGTGCCAGCAGCTTACAACAGACCCAGTACTTC.